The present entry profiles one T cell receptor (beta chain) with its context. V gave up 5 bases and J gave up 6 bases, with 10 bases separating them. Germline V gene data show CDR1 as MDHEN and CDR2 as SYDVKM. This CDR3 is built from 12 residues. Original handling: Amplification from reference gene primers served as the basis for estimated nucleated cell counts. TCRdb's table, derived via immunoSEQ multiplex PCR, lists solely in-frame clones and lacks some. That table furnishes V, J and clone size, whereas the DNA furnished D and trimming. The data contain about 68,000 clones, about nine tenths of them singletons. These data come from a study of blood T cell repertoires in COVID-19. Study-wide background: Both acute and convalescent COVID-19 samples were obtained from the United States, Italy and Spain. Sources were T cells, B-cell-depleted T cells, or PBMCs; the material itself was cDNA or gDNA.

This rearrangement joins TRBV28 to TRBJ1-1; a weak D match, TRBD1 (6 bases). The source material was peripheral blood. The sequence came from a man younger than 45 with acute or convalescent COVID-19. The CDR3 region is CASSAGTPEAFF. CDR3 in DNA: TGTGCCAGCAGTGCCGGGACACCTGAAGCTTTCTTT.